Presented here are 13 T cell receptor beta chains from one specimen sequenced in a study of T cell clonality in common variable immunodeficiency. General observations from the study: Common variable immunodeficiency TCR beta sequences reportedly had fewer deletions and N-nucleotide insertions.

Profiled with immunoSEQ multiplex PCR; TCRdb holds only in-frame clones, not every one. The counts give some 19,000 clones, none of them seen only once; about 22% is held by the top ten. The antigens of these receptors remain unknown. The sequenced material came from peripheral blood mononuclear cells. The receptors stem from a human donor with common variable immunodeficiency.

Details on this clone: Read data end 3 residues before the CDR3 end; the end is taken from the germline J gene. This rearrangement joins TRBV7-3 to TRBJ1-1, with D perhaps matching TRBD1 (6 bases). This CDR3 is built from 13 residues. The germline V and J ends were trimmed by 4 bases and 1 base, with 7 bases remaining between them. CDR1 is SGHTA and CDR2 is FQGTGA in the germline V gene. The CDR3 is CASSWTENTEAFF. Partial CDR3 DNA: TGTGCCAGCAGCTGGACAGAGAACACTGAA.

This clone was counted a few times. The CDR3 extends 3 residues past the end of the read, so its final part is completed from the germline J gene. The genes are TRBV6-2 or TRBV6-3 and TRBJ2-1; 13 bases agree with TRBD2. V gave up 8 bases and J gave up 5 bases; unmatched junction bases: 0. Germline V gene data show CDR1 as MNHEY and CDR2 as SVGEGT. The CDR3 spans 13 residues. Partial CDR3 DNA: TGTGCCAGCGGGACTAGCGGGAACAATGAG. Protein sequence: CASGTSGNNE. The whole CDR3 is CASGTSGNNEQFF.

This clone came up a few times. The missing CDR3 end, 3 residues past where the read stops, is filled in from the germline J gene. The V gene is TRBV30, the J gene TRBJ2-7; perhaps TRBD2 as D (5 bases). Trimming pared 4 bases from V and 1 base from J, leaving 17 bases between. The CDR3 is 15 amino acids. CDR1 and CDR2 from the germline V gene are GTSNPN and SVGIG (reference sequence). CDR3 bases read: TGTGCCTGGAACGAGGGCAACTCAAAATCCTACGAG. Protein: CAWNEGNSKSYE. The CDR3, in full, reads CAWNEGNSKSYEQYF.

This clone appeared many times. The missing CDR3 end, 3 residues past where the read stops, is filled in from the germline J gene. This chain uses TRBV6-1 with TRBJ1-2, with TRBD1 as a possible D gene (5 bases). Per germline, CDR1 MNHNS and CDR2 SASEGT. This CDR3 region has 11 residues. CDR3 amino acids: CASRAEGGYTF. CDR3 DNA, as far as it was read: TGTGCCAGCCGTGCAGAGGGGGGC.

Notes on this clone: The read halts 3 residues ahead of the CDR3 end, with the missing end drawn from the germline J gene. This rearrangement joins TRBV2 to TRBJ1-3; possible D gene TRBD1, 6 bases. This CDR3 has 14 amino acids. The germline gives CDR1 SNHLY, CDR2 FYNNEI. Trimming took 7 bases from V and 9 from J, leaving 19 bases between them. The part of the CDR3 DNA that was read is TGTGCCAGCAACAGGGAGTTTATATTCGGCACC. Amino acid sequence: CASNREFIFGT. The whole CDR3 reads CASNREFIFGTIYF.

This clone was counted many times. Read data end 3 residues before the CDR3 end; the end is taken from the germline J gene. This rearrangement joins TRBV29-1 to TRBJ1-2; possibly TRBD1 for D (5 bases). Trimming took 2 bases from V and 5 from J, leaving 12 bases between them. From germline, CDR1 is SQVTM and CDR2 ANQGSEA. This CDR3 has 13 amino acids. The sequenced part of the CDR3 DNA is TGCAGCGTTGAATCGGGACTTTCGTATGGC. Protein: CSVESGLSYG. The CDR3 reads in full as CSVESGLSYGYTF.

Turning to this clone: With the read ending 3 residues before the CDR3 end, the germline J gene is used to fill in that end. This chain uses TRBV2 with TRBJ2-5; 8 positions agree with TRBD1. V lost 5 bases and J lost 1; bases outside the gene matches: 9. Per the germline V gene, CDR1 is SNHLY and CDR2 is FYNNEI. The CDR3 length is 16 residues. The DNA read from the CDR3 is TGTGCCAGCAGTACGCACAGGGGGTTGATCCAAGAGACC. It yields the protein CASSTHRGLIQET. The complete CDR3 protein is CASSTHRGLIQETQYF.

This clone was seen a few times. The CDR3 sequence: CASGTAYQPQHF. The DNA read from the CDR3 is TGTGCCAGCGGGACAGCTTATCAGCCC. The chain recombines TRBV6-2 or TRBV6-3 with TRBJ1-5; 7 bases match TRBD1. The CDR3 is cut off 3 residues early in the read; its end comes from the germline J gene. This CDR3 has 12 amino acids. V gave up 8 bases and J gave up 5 bases; unmatched junction bases: 3. The germline V gene encodes CDR1 MNHEY and CDR2 SVGEGT.

Concerning this clone: The sequenced fragment ends 3 residues before the CDR3 boundary, so the rest is inferred from the germline J gene. The genes are TRBV19 and TRBJ2-5; 7 bases fit TRBD1. Germline assignment: CDR1 LNHDA and CDR2 SQIVND (reference sequence). V trimming: 3 bases; J trimming: 5 bases; junction bases outside the gene matches: 9. This CDR3 has 15 amino acids. The sequenced CDR3 bases are TGTGCCAGTAGTATCAGGACAGGAGGTTGGGAGACC. The encoded protein is CASSIRTGGWET. The full-length CDR3 reads as CASSIRTGGWETQYF.

Concerning this clone: Read coverage stops 3 residues before the CDR3 terminus; the germline J gene supplies the remainder. This sequence joins TRBV7-8 and TRBJ2-1; D possibly corresponds to TRBD2 (6 bases). The germline V gene has CDR1 SGHVS and CDR2 FQNEAQ. Trimming took off 1 base at V and 4 bases at J, with 17 bases between the two ends. The CDR3 sequence is 17 residues long. CDR3: CASSLGEVTALYNEQFF. The CDR3 DNA, read in part, is TGTGCCAGCAGCTTAGGGGAGGTGACAGCATTGTACAATGAG.

This clone was seen more than once but under ten times. The CDR3 end is not reached by the read, which stops 3 residues before it; the germline J gene fills it in. The chain carries TRBV18 and TRBJ1-1; D possibly corresponds to TRBD1 (6 bases). Trimming took off 2 bases at V and 1 base at J, with 11 bases between the two ends. Germline CDR1 reads KGHSH; CDR2 reads LQKENI. CDR3 length: 15 amino acids. The CDR3 DNA, read in part, is TGTGCCAGCTCACCATCAGGGGCCGCGAACACTGAA. This sequence encodes CASSPSGAANTE. The CDR3 as a whole reads CASSPSGAANTEAFF. Full variable domain (remainder filled in from reference TRBV18 and TRBJ1-1): NAGVMQNPRHLVRRRGQEARLRCSPMKGHSHVYWYRQLPEEGLKFMVYLQKENIIDESGMPKERFSAEFPKEGPSILRIQQVVRGDSAAYFCASSPSGAANTEAFFGQGTRLTVV.

A note on this clone: Read coverage stops 3 residues before the CDR3 terminus; the germline J gene supplies the remainder. The chain links TRBV20-1 to TRBJ2-7; tentative D call: TRBD1 (6 bases). The CDR3 consists of 15 residues. V dropped 5 bases and J dropped 4 bases, with 21 bases sitting between them. Germline lookup yields CDR1 DFQATT and CDR2 SNEGSKA (reference sequence). The CDR3 bases that were read are TGCAGTGCTGGTGCAAACCAAGGACAGCTATACGAG. It encodes CSAGANQGQLYE. The CDR3 in its entirety is CSAGANQGQLYEQYF.

The table lists this clone with a few counts. The read finishes 3 residues shy of the CDR3 end, and the germline J gene is used to complete it. The gene calls are TRBV6-2 or TRBV6-3 and TRBJ2-7; 10 bases agree with TRBD1. From germline, CDR1 is MNHEY and CDR2 SVGEGT. This CDR3 region has 12 residues. V shed 5 bases and J 6 bases; nucleotides not matched to a gene: 1. CDR3 loop: CASSRTGGEQYF. CDR3 bases read: TGTGCCAGCAGTCGGACAGGGGGCGAG.